This record covers a single TCR beta chain. The assay was immunoSEQ multiplex PCR, and TCRdb's table has in-frame clones only and misses some. The sample holds 100,000 or so clones, approximately 83% seen once. The sample is drawn from a study of blood T cell repertoires in COVID-19. This CDR3 is built from 14 residues. From germline, CDR1 is SGHDT and CDR2 YYEEEE. Losses at the gene ends were 3 bases for V and 1 base for J; bases not matched to a gene: 2. Assignments of participants to cohorts depended upon their own reported clinical history. Recovered status in Cohort 3 required two negative PCRs, clearance, or symptom resolution.

Material for sequencing was PBMCs or T cells enriched from blood (not recorded which). This chain connects TRBV5-6 to TRBJ1-1; TRBD1 matches at 8 bases. The clonotype originates from a woman aged 45-59 years who had recovered from COVID-19. CDR3 sequence (DNA): TGTGCCAGCAGCTGGGACAGGAGGAACACTGAAGCTTTCTTT. It is translated as CASSWDRRNTEAFF. Full variable domain (outside the CDR3, taken from reference TRBV5-6 and TRBJ1-1): DAGVTQSPTHLIKTRGQQVTLRCSPKSGHDTVSWYQQALGQGPQFIFQYYEEEERQRGNFPDRFSGHQFPNYSSELNVNALLLGDSALYLCASSWDRRNTEAFFGQGTRLTVV.